The rows below give T cell receptor beta chains drawn from one sample of a study of blood T cell repertoires in COVID-19. Sequencing was performed with immunoSEQ multiplex PCR; in TCRdb, only in-frame clones are kept and a portion is missing. The sample has almost 250,000 clones, around 86% seen once. Sequencing was carried out using peripheral blood. Receptors were obtained from a woman in her sixties or seventies who had recovered from COVID-19. The CDR3 runs from the conserved cysteine through the conserved F or W. Fields, in order: CDR3 DNA, CDR3 protein, J gene, V gene, clone size, D gene. D genes are given only for firm matches. Only part of the rows carry a size: once, few, many, or a class if the clone is expanded.

DNA: TGTGCCAGCAGCTTACTTACCGACAGGAGACAAGAGACCCAGTACTTC
CDR3: CASSLLTDRRQETQYF
J: TRBJ2-5
V: TRBV7-9
size: -
D: -

DNA: TGTGCCAGTAGTACCCTTGCCAGACAGAACAATTCACCCCTCCACTTT
CDR3: CASSTLARQNNSPLHF
J: TRBJ1-6
V: TRBV19
size: -
D: -

DNA: TGTGCCAGTAGTATACAGGGGCACTATGGCTACACCTTC
CDR3: CASSIQGHYGYTF
J: TRBJ1-2
V: TRBV19
size: -
D: -

DNA: TGTGCCAGCAGCTTAGAAGAGGGGGCGAAGTCTAATGAAAAACTGTTTTTT
CDR3: CASSLEEGAKSNEKLFF
J: TRBJ1-4
V: TRBV7-9
size: -
D: TRBD1

DNA: TGTGCCACCAGCACCCGCGGGGGTTTCAATGAGCCCCAGCATTTT
CDR3: CATSTRGGFNEPQHF
J: TRBJ1-5
V: TRBV15
size: -
D: -

DNA: TGCGCCAGCTACCGGGACAACCAAGAGACCCAGTACTTC
CDR3: CASYRDNQETQYF
J: TRBJ2-5
V: TRBV5-1
size: -
D: -

DNA: TGTGCCAGCAGTTTACTCTCAGGGGCCCGCAATCAGCCCCAGCATTTT
CDR3: CASSLLSGARNQPQHF
J: TRBJ1-5
V: TRBV28
size: once
D: -

DNA: TGTGCCAGCAGTTGGACAGGGGACTATAATTCACCCCTCCACTTT
CDR3: CASSWTGDYNSPLHF
J: TRBJ1-6
V: TRBV6-1
size: -
D: TRBD1

DNA: TGTGCCAGCAGATGGACAGGGGCGGATCAGCCCCAGCATTTT
CDR3: CASRWTGADQPQHF
J: TRBJ1-5
V: TRBV2
size: many
D: TRBD1

DNA: TGTGCCAGCAGAGCGGGACAACGGCGAGGGACCCAGTACTTC
CDR3: CASRAGQRRGTQYF
J: TRBJ2-5
V: TRBV6-5
size: -
D: -

DNA: TGTGCCAGTAGTATAAGTGGGACAGTATACACCGGGGAGCTGTTTTTT
CDR3: CASSISGTVYTGELFF
J: TRBJ2-2
V: TRBV19
size: -
D: TRBD1

DNA: TGTGCCTCCCAAACAGCGGGGGGACTTCACGAGCAGTACTTC
CDR3: CASQTAGGLHEQYF
J: TRBJ2-7
V: TRBV5-4
size: -
D: TRBD2

DNA: TGCGCCAGCAGCCGCGACAGGGGGGACCTTGGCTACACCTTC
CDR3: CASSRDRGDLGYTF
J: TRBJ1-2
V: TRBV5-1
size: -
D: TRBD1

DNA: TGTGCCAGCAGCCAAGATCCCCGGACAGAATTCTACAATGAGCAGTTCTTC
CDR3: CASSQDPRTEFYNEQFF
J: TRBJ2-1
V: TRBV3-1/TRBV3-2
size: -
D: -

DNA: TGCGCCAGCAGCCAAGAAGGGGAGGGGCGTAACACTGAAGCTTTCTTT
CDR3: CASSQEGEGRNTEAFF
J: TRBJ1-1
V: TRBV4-3
size: -
D: -

DNA: TGTGCCAGCCAGCGGGCCTACAATGAGCAGTTCTTC
CDR3: CASQRAYNEQFF
J: TRBJ2-1
V: TRBV2
size: -
D: -

DNA: TGTGCCAGCAGCTTCTCCTTGGGGACAGGGGTCTACGAGCAGTACTTC
CDR3: CASSFSLGTGVYEQYF
J: TRBJ2-7
V: TRBV7-2
size: -
D: TRBD1

DNA: TGTGCCAGCAGACCAATACAGGGGGCTGTTGATGGCTACACCTTC
CDR3: CASRPIQGAVDGYTF
J: TRBJ1-2
V: TRBV7-2
size: -
D: TRBD1

DNA: TGTGCCAGCAGTTACGTACAGGTGACCACTGAAGCTTTCTTT
CDR3: CASSYVQVTTEAFF
J: TRBJ1-1
V: TRBV6-2/TRBV6-3
size: -
D: -

DNA: TGTGCCAGCAGCGACGGGGGGGTCCTTGAGACCCAGTACTTC
CDR3: CASSDGGVLETQYF
J: TRBJ2-5
V: TRBV27
size: -
D: TRBD2

DNA: TGTGCCAGCAGCCGACAGGGGGGGGGCACAGATACGCAGTATTTT
CDR3: CASSRQGGGTDTQYF
J: TRBJ2-3
V: TRBV7-3
size: -
D: TRBD1

DNA: TGTGCCAGCCCCTCCTATAGACACTCCTCTGGAAACACCATATATTTT
CDR3: CASPSYRHSSGNTIYF
J: TRBJ1-3
V: TRBV21-1
size: -
D: -

DNA: TGTGCCACCAGCAGAGATACGGTCTCGGGGAACACTGAAGCTTTCTTT
CDR3: CATSRDTVSGNTEAFF
J: TRBJ1-1
V: TRBV15
size: -
D: -

DNA: TGTGCCAGCTCTACAGGGGGCGGCCAGCCCCAGCATTTT
CDR3: CASSTGGGQPQHF
J: TRBJ1-5
V: TRBV6-5
size: -
D: TRBD1

DNA: TGTGCCAGTAGTGGCAGGTTCAATCAGCCCCAGCATTTT
CDR3: CASSGRFNQPQHF
J: TRBJ1-5
V: TRBV19
size: once
D: -

DNA: TGCGCCAGCACCCCAGGGGGGCAGGGTGGCTACGAGCAGTACTTC
CDR3: CASTPGGQGGYEQYF
J: TRBJ2-7
V: TRBV5-1
size: once
D: -

DNA: TGTGCCAGCAGCCCAGGCGGCGGGACTAATGAAAAACTGTTTTTT
CDR3: CASSPGGGTNEKLFF
J: TRBJ1-4
V: TRBV21-1
size: -
D: -

DNA: TGTGCCAGCAGCCGTACCCGGACAGCCGGGGGGAACTCCTACGAGCAGTACTTC
CDR3: CASSRTRTAGGNSYEQYF
J: TRBJ2-7
V: TRBV21-1
size: -
D: -

DNA: TGTGCCAGCAGTAGAGGTAAACCCGGACAGGGGGTTTACGAGCAGTACTTC
CDR3: CASSRGKPGQGVYEQYF
J: TRBJ2-7
V: TRBV27
size: -
D: TRBD1

DNA: TGTGCCAGCTCACCTATCGGACAGGGAAATCAGCCCCAGCATTTT
CDR3: CASSPIGQGNQPQHF
J: TRBJ1-5
V: TRBV18
size: -
D: TRBD1

DNA: TGTGCCAGCAGCTCAGGGGCGAGGACCGGGGAGCTGTTTTTT
CDR3: CASSSGARTGELFF
J: TRBJ2-2
V: TRBV9
size: -
D: -

DNA: TGTGCCAGCTCACTAAGGACAGGGCACACCGGGGAGCTGTTTTTT
CDR3: CASSLRTGHTGELFF
J: TRBJ2-2
V: TRBV18
size: -
D: TRBD1

DNA: TGTGCCAGCAGCCGGGGGGGCGTGGGGCAGTACTTC
CDR3: CASSRGGVGQYF
J: TRBJ2-7
V: TRBV6-5
size: once
D: TRBD2

DNA: TGTGCCAGCAGTTACTCGACAGGTATGAACACTGAAGCTTTCTTT
CDR3: CASSYSTGMNTEAFF
J: TRBJ1-1
V: TRBV6-5
size: -
D: -

DNA: TGCGCCAGCAGTGAGTCCGGTGACTACCCCGCGGATGGCTACACCTTC
CDR3: CASSESGDYPADGYTF
J: TRBJ1-2
V: TRBV10-2
size: -
D: -

DNA: TGTGCCAGCAGCGGGACTTCGGGTTACACAGATACGCAGTATTTT
CDR3: CASSGTSGYTDTQYF
J: TRBJ2-3
V: TRBV11-3
size: -
D: -